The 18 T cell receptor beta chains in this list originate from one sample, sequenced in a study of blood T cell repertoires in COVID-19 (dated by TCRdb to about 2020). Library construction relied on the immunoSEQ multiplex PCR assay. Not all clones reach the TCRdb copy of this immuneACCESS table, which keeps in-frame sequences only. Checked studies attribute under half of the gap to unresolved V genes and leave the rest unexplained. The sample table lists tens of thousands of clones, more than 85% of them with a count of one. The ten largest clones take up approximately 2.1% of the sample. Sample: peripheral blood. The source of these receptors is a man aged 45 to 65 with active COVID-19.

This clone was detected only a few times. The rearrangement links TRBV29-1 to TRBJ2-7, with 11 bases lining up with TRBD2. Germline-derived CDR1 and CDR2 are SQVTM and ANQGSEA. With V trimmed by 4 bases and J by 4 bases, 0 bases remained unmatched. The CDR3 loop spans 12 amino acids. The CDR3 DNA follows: TGCAGCGTTGGACTAGCGGGGTACGAGCAGTACTTC. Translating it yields CSVGLAGYEQYF.

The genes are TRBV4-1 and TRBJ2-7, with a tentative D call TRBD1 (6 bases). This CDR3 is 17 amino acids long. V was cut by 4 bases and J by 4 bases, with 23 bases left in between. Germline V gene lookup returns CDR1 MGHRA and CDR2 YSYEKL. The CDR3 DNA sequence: TGCGCCAGCAGCCGATTCCTGGGGTGGCAGGGGTTTTACGAGCAGTACTTC. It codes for CASSRFLGWQGFYEQYF.

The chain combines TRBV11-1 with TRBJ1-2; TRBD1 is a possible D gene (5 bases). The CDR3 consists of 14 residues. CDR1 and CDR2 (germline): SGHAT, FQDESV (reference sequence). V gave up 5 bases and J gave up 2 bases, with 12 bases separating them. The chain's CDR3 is CASSPGLGNYGYTF. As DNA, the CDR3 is TGTGCCAGCAGCCCGGGACTGGGAAACTATGGCTACACCTTC. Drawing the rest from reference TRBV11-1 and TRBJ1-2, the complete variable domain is EAEVAQSPRYKITEKSQAVAFWCDPISGHATLYWYRQILGQGPELLVQFQDESVVDDSQLPKDRFSAERLKGVDSTLKIQPAELGDSAMYLCASSPGLGNYGYTFGSGTRLTVV.

The DNA of the CDR3 is TGTGCCAGTAGTATAACAGGGATCAATGAGCAGTTCTTC. It specifies CASSITGINEQFF. This chain joins TRBV19 and TRBJ2-1, with D perhaps matching TRBD1 (6 bases). The V end lost 2 bases, the J end lost 6 bases, and 8 bases lay between the germline ends. The CDR3 loop spans 13 amino acids. Germline V gives CDR1 LNHDA, CDR2 SQIVND (reference sequence). Based on the CDR3 plus reference TRBV19 and TRBJ2-1, the full variable domain is DGGITQSPKYLFRKEGQNVTLSCEQNLNHDAMYWYRQDPGQGLRLIYYSQIVNDFQKGDIAEGYSVSREKKESFPLTVTSAQKNPTAFYLCASSITGINEQFFGPGTRLTVL.

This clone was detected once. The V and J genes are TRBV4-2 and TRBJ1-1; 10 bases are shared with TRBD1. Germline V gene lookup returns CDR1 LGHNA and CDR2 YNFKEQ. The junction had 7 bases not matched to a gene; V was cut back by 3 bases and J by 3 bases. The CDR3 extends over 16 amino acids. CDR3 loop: CASSHPTGGSDTEAFF. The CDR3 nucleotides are TGTGCCAGCAGCCACCCGACAGGGGGCTCGGACACTGAAGCTTTCTTT.

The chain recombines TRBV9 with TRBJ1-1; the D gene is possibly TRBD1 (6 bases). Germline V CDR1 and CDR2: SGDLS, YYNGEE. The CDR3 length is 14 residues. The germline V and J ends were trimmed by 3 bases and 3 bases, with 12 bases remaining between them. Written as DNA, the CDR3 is TGTGCCAGCAGCGCCCAGGGGTTGGACACTGAAGCTTTCTTT. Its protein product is CASSAQGLDTEAFF.

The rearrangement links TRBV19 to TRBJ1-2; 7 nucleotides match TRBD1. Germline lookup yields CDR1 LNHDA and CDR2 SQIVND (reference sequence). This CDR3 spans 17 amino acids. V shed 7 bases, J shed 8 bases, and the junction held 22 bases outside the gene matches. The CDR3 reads CASKGPLGTARGVGYTF. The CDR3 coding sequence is TGTGCCAGTAAAGGACCTCTCGGGACAGCAAGAGGAGTAGGCTACACCTTC.

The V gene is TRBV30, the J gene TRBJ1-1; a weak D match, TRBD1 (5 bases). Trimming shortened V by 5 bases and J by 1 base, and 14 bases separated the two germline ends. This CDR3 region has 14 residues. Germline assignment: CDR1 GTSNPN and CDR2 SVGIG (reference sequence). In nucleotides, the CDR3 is TGTGCCTGGTTTAGACGGGGGACGAACACTGAAGCTTTCTTT. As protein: CAWFRRGTNTEAFF. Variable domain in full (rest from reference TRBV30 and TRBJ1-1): SQTIHQWPATLVQPVGSPLSLECTVEGTSNPNLYWYRQAAGRGLQLLFYSVGIGQISSEVPQNLSASRPQDRQFILSSKKLLLSDSGFYLCAWFRRGTNTEAFFGQGTRLTVV.

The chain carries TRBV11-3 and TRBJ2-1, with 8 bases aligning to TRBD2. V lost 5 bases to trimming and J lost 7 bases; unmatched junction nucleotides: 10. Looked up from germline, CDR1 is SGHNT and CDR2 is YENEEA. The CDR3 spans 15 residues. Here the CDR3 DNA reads TGTGCCAGCAGCGATTTAGCGGGGCCTCCAAATGAGCAGTTCTTC. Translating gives CASSDLAGPPNEQFF.

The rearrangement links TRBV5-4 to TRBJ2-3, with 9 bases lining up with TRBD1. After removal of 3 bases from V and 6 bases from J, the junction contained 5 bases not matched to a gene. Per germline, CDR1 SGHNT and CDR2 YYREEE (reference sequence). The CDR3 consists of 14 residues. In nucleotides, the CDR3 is TGTGCCAGCAGCTCCTCCGGGACAGGGGATACGCAGTATTTT. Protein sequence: CASSSSGTGDTQYF.

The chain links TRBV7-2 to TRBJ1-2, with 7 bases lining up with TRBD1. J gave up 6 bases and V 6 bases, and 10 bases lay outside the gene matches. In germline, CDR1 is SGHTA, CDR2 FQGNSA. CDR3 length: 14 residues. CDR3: CASSLQTGTDGYTF. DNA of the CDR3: TGTGCCAGCAGTCTCCAGACCGGGACAGATGGCTACACCTTC.

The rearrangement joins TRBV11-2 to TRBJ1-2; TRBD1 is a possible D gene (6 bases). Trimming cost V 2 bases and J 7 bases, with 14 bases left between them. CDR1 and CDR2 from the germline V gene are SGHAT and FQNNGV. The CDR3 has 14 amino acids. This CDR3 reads CASSLNTGSFGYTF. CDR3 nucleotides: TGTGCCAGCAGCTTAAATACAGGGTCCTTTGGCTACACCTTC.

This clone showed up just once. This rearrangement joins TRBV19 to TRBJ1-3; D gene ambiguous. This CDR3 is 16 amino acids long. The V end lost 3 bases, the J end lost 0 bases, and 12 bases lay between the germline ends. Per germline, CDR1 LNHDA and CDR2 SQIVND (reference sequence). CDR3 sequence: CASSISVYSSGNTIYF. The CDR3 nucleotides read TGTGCCAGTAGTATTTCCGTCTACAGCTCTGGAAACACCATATATTTT.

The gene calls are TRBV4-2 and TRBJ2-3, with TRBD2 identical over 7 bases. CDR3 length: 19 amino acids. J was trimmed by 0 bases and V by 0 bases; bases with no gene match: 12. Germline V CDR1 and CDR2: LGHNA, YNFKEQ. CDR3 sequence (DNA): TGTGCCAGCAGCCAAGATGGGGCTAGCGGTACACTTAGCACAGATACGCAGTATTTT. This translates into CASSQDGASGTLSTDTQYF.

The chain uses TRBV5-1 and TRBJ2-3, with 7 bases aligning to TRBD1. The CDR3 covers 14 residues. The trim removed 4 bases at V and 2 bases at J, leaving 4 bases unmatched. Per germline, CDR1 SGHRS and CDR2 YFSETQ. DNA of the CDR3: TGCGCCAGCAGCCAGGGGGATAACACAGATACGCAGTATTTT. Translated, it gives CASSQGDNTDTQYF.

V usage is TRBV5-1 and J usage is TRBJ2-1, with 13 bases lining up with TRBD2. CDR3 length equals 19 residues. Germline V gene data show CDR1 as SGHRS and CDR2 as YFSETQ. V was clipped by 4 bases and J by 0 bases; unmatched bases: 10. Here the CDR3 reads CASSPRTSGSSSSYNEQFF. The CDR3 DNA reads TGCGCCAGCAGCCCCCGGACTAGCGGGAGCTCTAGCTCCTACAATGAGCAGTTCTTC.

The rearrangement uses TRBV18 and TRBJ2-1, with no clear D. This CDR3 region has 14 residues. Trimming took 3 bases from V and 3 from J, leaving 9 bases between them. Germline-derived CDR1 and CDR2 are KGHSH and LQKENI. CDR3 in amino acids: CASSPWADYNEQFF. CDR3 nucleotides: TGTGCCAGCTCACCCTGGGCAGACTACAATGAGCAGTTCTTC.

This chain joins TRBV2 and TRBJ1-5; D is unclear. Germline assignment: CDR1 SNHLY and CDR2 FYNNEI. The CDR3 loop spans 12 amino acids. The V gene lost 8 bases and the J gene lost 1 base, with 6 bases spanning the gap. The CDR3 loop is CASGDSNQPQHF. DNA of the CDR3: TGTGCCAGCGGAGACAGCAATCAGCCCCAGCATTTT.